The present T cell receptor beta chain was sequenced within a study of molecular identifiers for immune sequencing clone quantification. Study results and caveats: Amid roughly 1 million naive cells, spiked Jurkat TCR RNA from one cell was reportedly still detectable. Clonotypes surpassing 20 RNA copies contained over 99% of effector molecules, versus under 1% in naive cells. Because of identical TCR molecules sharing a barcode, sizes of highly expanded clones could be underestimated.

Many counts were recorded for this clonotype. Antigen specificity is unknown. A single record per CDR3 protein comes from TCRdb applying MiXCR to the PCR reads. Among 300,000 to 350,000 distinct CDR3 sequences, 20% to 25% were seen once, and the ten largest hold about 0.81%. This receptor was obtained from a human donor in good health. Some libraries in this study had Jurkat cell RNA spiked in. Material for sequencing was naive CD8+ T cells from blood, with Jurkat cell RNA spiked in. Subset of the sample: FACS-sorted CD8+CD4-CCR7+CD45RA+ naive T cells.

CDR3 region: CASSYAGRTISTF. The CDR3 DNA reads as TGTGCCAGCAGTTACGCGGGACGGACTATCTCCACCTTC. The rearrangement joins TRBV6-5 to TRBJ1-2, with D perhaps matching TRBD1 (5 bases). From germline, CDR1 is MNHEY and CDR2 SVGAGI. The CDR3 has 13 amino acids. With 2 bases removed from V and 13 bases from J, the gap between germline ends came to 17 bases.